This T cell receptor beta chain stems from a study of blood T cell repertoires in COVID-19. Trimming took 1 base from V and 8 from J; bases not matched to a gene: 11. In germline, CDR1 is SEHNR, CDR2 FQNEAQ (reference sequence). The CDR3 extends over 16 amino acids. Sequenced by immunoSEQ multiplex PCR; TCRdb stores in-frame clones only, minus some. The sample records around 100,000 clones, around four fifths being singletons. This TCR was sampled from a man aged 55 to 69 with acute or convalescent COVID-19. The sequencing sample was made of peripheral blood. The rearrangement joins TRBV7-9 to TRBJ2-1; 7 bases align to TRBD2. The chain's CDR3 is CASSLEGLVRGHEQFF. The DNA for the CDR3 is TGTGCCAGCAGCTTAGAAGGACTAGTGAGAGGGCATGAGCAGTTCTTC.